The 19 T cell receptor beta chains given below trace back to one sample, sequenced in a study of blood T cell repertoires in COVID-19. Produced via immunoSEQ multiplex PCR; TCRdb's table is partial and in-frame only. The sample consists of roughly 29,000 clones, approximately 85% of them appearing once. The sample taken for sequencing was peripheral blood. The receptors here all came from a woman older than 75 with COVID-19, enrolled during active disease.

The CDR3 DNA follows: TGTGCCAGCAGCCAAGATTTCTCTCCGGGGAATACGCAGTATTTT. This sequence encodes CASSQDFSPGNTQYF. The rearrangement joins TRBV3-1 (or the pseudogene TRBV3-2) to TRBJ2-3; D is perhaps TRBD2 (5 bases). The CDR3 is 15 residues long. Trimming shortened V by 0 bases and J by 7 bases, and 14 bases separated the two germline ends. Germline values: CDR1 LGHDT, CDR2 YNNKEL (reference sequence).

The V call is TRBV7-2, the J call TRBJ2-7; unclear D gene. Trimming left V 0 bases short and J 2 bases short, with 11 bases between. Germline V lookup: CDR1 SGHTA, CDR2 FQGNSA. This CDR3 is built from 15 residues. CDR3 sequence: CASSLAAGDTYEQYF. The CDR3 bases are TGTGCCAGCAGCTTAGCAGCAGGTGATACCTACGAGCAGTACTTC.

The V and J genes are TRBV6-1 and TRBJ1-5; 11 bases agree with TRBD1. The ends lost 4 bases at V and 1 base at J; junction bases unmatched: 12. There are 19 residues in the CDR3. The germline gives CDR1 MNHNS, CDR2 SASEGT. The CDR3 region has the DNA TGTGCCAGCAGTGCCCTGGGACAGGGGGTTAGTGGAAGCAATCAGCCCCAGCATTTT. Translated: CASSALGQGVSGSNQPQHF.

In nucleotides, the CDR3 is TGTGCCAGCAGTACTCCCAAAAGGGCAGGGCAGACCTACGAGCAGTACTTC. It specifies CASSTPKRAGQTYEQYF. The V call is TRBV27, the J call TRBJ2-7, with D possibly being TRBD1 (5 bases). Trimming removed 5 bases from V and 2 bases from J, with 22 bases in between. The CDR3 length is 17 residues. Germline CDR1 MNHEY, CDR2 SMNVEV (reference sequence).

The rearrangement uses TRBV11-2 and TRBJ2-7; 8 nucleotides line up with TRBD2. From germline, CDR1 is SGHAT and CDR2 FQNNGV. V shed 6 bases and J 8 bases; nucleotides not matched to a gene: 12. This CDR3 contains 14 residues. The CDR3 reads CASSPGGSGPKQYF. The DNA of the CDR3 is TGTGCCAGCAGTCCGGGGGGGAGCGGCCCGAAGCAGTACTTC.

The V call is TRBV6-1, the J call TRBJ2-5; TRBD1 aligns across 8 bases. The CDR3 has 13 amino acids. Losses at the gene ends were 3 bases for V and 4 bases for J; bases not matched to a gene: 1. Germline lookup yields CDR1 MNHNS and CDR2 SASEGT. CDR3 sequence reads: CASSEDRVETQYF. DNA of the CDR3: TGTGCCAGCAGTGAGGACAGGGTAGAGACCCAGTACTTC.

V usage is TRBV6-1 and J usage is TRBJ1-1; 8 bases match TRBD1. The CDR3 has 16 residues. The germline gives CDR1 MNHNS, CDR2 SASEGT. Trimming cost V 4 bases and J 7 bases; bases outside gene matches: 14. The CDR3 protein is CASSAIRTGSRDEAFF. CDR3 nucleotide sequence: TGTGCCAGCAGTGCCATCCGGACAGGGTCCCGTGATGAAGCTTTCTTT.

The chain links TRBV2 to TRBJ2-2, with TRBD2 matching 11 bases. V lost 6 bases and J lost 4; bases outside the gene matches: 1. The CDR3 has 14 amino acids. Per the germline V gene, CDR1 is SNHLY and CDR2 is FYNNEI. CDR3 sequence reads: CASRLAGVTGELFF. CDR3 in DNA: TGTGCCAGCAGACTAGCGGGAGTCACCGGGGAGCTGTTTTTT.

V and J are TRBV12-3 or TRBV12-4 and TRBJ1-4; D is possibly TRBD1 (6 bases). Trimming shortened V by 6 bases and J by 4 bases, and 9 bases separated the two germline ends. The CDR3 is 13 amino acids. The CDR3 reads CASRGQFNEKLFF. CDR3 bases: TGTGCCAGCAGAGGACAGTTTAATGAAAAACTGTTTTTT.

The chain is built from TRBV15 and TRBJ2-2, with D possibly being TRBD1 (8 bases). The CDR3 is made up of 14 amino acids. CDR1 is LNHNV and CDR2 is YYDKDF in the germline V gene (reference sequence). V was shortened by 5 bases and J by 5 bases, with 12 bases between the two germline ends. CDR3 sequence reads: CATSVQGGTGELFF. The CDR3 DNA follows: TGTGCCACCAGCGTACAGGGGGGGACCGGGGAGCTGTTTTTT. The whole variable domain, filled in from reference TRBV15 and TRBJ2-2, reads DAMVIQNPRYQVTQFGKPVTLSCSQTLNHNVMYWYQQKSSQAPKLLFHYYDKDFNNEADTPDNFQSRRPNTSFCFLDIRSPGLGDTAMYLCATSVQGGTGELFFGEGSRLTVL.

V and J are TRBV9 and TRBJ2-1; D unresolved. Deletions cut 3 bases from V and 3 bases from J, with 4 bases between. The CDR3 is 12 residues long. Germline-derived CDR1 and CDR2 are SGDLS and YYNGEE. CDR3 loop: CASSAYYNEQFF. The CDR3 DNA reads as TGTGCCAGCAGCGCCTACTACAATGAGCAGTTCTTC. Supplemented by reference TRBV9 and TRBJ2-1, the full variable domain reads DSGVTQTPKHLITATGQRVTLRCSPRSGDLSVYWYQQSLDQGLQFLIQYYNGEERAKGNILERFSAQQFPDLHSELNLSSLELGDSALYFCASSAYYNEQFFGPGTRLTVL.

As DNA, the CDR3 is TGTGCCAGCAGCGCGCGGGAGGGCACTGAAGCTTTCTTT. This sequence encodes CASSAREGTEAFF. V is TRBV9 and J is TRBJ1-1; D is unresolved. The CDR3 runs 13 residues. V was clipped by 3 bases and J by 4 bases, with 10 bases between them. CDR1 and CDR2 from the germline V gene are SGDLS and YYNGEE. Using reference TRBV9 and TRBJ1-1 for the parts outside the CDR3, the full variable domain is DSGVTQTPKHLITATGQRVTLRCSPRSGDLSVYWYQQSLDQGLQFLIQYYNGEERAKGNILERFSAQQFPDLHSELNLSSLELGDSALYFCASSAREGTEAFFGQGTRLTVV.

The chain couples TRBV11-3 to TRBJ1-1; D call uncertain. The length of the CDR3 is 13 residues. Germline lookup yields CDR1 SGHNT and CDR2 YENEEA. V lost 4 bases and J 7 bases, leaving 13 bases between the germline ends. The CDR3 sequence: CASSSDPRSEAFF. CDR3 DNA sequence: TGTGCCAGCAGCTCCGACCCCCGGAGTGAAGCTTTCTTT.

The chain joins TRBV5-4 to TRBJ2-1; D possibly corresponds to TRBD2 (5 bases). The V gene's germline CDR1 is SGHNT and CDR2 YYREEE (reference sequence). Trimming removed 1 base from V and 1 base from J, with 6 bases in between. This CDR3 has 14 residues. This CDR3 is CASSLSGSYNEQFF. CDR3 nucleotide sequence: TGTGCCAGCAGCTTGTCGGGATCCTACAATGAGCAGTTCTTC. The full variable domain, its missing parts supplied by reference TRBV5-4 and TRBJ2-1, is ETGVTQSPTHLIKTRGQQVTLRCSSQSGHNTVSWYQQALGQGPQFIFQYYREEENGRGNFPPRFSGLQFPNYSSELNVNALELDDSALYLCASSLSGSYNEQFFGPGTRLTVL.

The chain's CDR3 is CASSSSVAGGQETQYF. CDR3 coding DNA: TGCGCCAGCAGTTCAAGCGTAGCGGGGGGACAAGAGACCCAGTACTTC. This sequence joins TRBV5-1 and TRBJ2-5, with TRBD2 matching 10 bases. This CDR3 contains 16 residues. With 5 bases clipped from V and 2 bases from J, the junction kept 9 bases outside the gene matches. CDR1 and CDR2 from the germline V gene are SGHRS and YFSETQ.

The chain joins TRBV6-5 to TRBJ2-5; possibly TRBD2 for D (6 bases). With 5 bases removed from V and 6 bases from J, the gap between germline ends came to 19 bases. The CDR3 covers 15 residues. Per the germline V gene, CDR1 is MNHEY and CDR2 is SVGAGI. CDR3 coding DNA: TGTGCCAGCAGTCCCTTAGGACCCGGGAGCAAGACCCAGTACTTC. Translating it yields CASSPLGPGSKTQYF.

The rearrangement uses TRBV3-1 (or the pseudogene TRBV3-2) and TRBJ1-4; 9 bases line up with TRBD1. V lost 5 bases to trimming and J lost 6 bases; unmatched junction nucleotides: 7. This CDR3 contains 15 residues. Germline V CDR1 and CDR2: LGHDT, YNNKEL (reference sequence). CDR3 region: CASSITGTGHEKLFF. The CDR3 DNA reads as TGTGCCAGCAGCATTACCGGGACAGGGCATGAAAAACTGTTTTTT.

This chain joins TRBV18 and TRBJ1-5, with D maybe TRBD1 (5 bases). There are 14 residues in the CDR3. The germline V gene encodes CDR1 KGHSH and CDR2 LQKENI. V dropped 6 bases and J dropped 1 base, with 10 bases sitting between them. The CDR3 reads CASSTDLSNQPQHF. Written as DNA, the CDR3 is TGTGCCAGCTCGACAGACCTGAGCAATCAGCCCCAGCATTTT.

V and J are TRBV5-1 and TRBJ2-5; 15 nucleotides align to TRBD2. This CDR3 is 21 amino acids long. Germline CDR1 reads SGHRS; CDR2 reads YFSETQ. V gave up 4 bases and J gave up 3 bases; unmatched junction bases: 19. The CDR3 loop reads CASSHNGVTGTSGGRKETQYF. The CDR3 nucleotides read TGCGCCAGCAGCCACAACGGGGTGACCGGGACTAGCGGGGGGAGAAAAGAGACCCAGTACTTC.